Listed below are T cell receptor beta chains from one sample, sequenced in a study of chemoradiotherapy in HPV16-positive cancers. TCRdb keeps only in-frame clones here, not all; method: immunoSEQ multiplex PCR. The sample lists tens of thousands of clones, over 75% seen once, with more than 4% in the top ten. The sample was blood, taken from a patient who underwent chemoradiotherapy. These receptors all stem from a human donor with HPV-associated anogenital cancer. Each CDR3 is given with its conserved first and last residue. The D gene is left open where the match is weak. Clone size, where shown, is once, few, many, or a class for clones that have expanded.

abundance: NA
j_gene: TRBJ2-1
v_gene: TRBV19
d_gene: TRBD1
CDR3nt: TGTGCCAGTTCGGACAGGGCCCCCTACAATGAGCAGTTCTTC
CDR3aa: CASSDRAPYNEQFF

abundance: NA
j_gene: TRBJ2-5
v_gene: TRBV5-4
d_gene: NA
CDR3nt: TGTGCCAGCAGCAGAATACCGGCCATGTACCAAGAGACCCAGTACTTC
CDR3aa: CASSRIPAMYQETQYF

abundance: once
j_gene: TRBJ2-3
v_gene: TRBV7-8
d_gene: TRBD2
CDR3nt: TGTGCCAGCAGCTTAGTGGGTACTAGCGGGGGCCCCAGCACAGATACGCAGTATTTT
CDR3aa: CASSLVGTSGGPSTDTQYF

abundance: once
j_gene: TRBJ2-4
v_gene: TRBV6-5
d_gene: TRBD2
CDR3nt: TGTGCCAGCAGTTACGGCGGGGGGGGAGGAGTGAACATTCAGTACTTC
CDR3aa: CASSYGGGGGVNIQYF

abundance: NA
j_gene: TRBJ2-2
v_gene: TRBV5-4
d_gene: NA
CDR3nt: TGTGCCAGCGAGGTACCGGGGGACCACACCGGGGAGCTGTTTTTT
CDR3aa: CASEVPGDHTGELFF

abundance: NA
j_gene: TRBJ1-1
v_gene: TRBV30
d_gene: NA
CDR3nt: TGTGCCTGGAGTGTTTCGAGTCGGACTGAAGCTTTCTTT
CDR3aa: CAWSVSSRTEAFF

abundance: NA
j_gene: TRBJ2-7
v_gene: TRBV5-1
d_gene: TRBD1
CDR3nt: TGCGCCAGCAGCACCGGGACAGGAGGCTACGAGCAGTACTTC
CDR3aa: CASSTGTGGYEQYF

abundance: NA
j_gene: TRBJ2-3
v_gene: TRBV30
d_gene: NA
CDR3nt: TGTGCCTGGAGTAGACTAGGTCAGAAAGATACGCAGTATTTT
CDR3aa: CAWSRLGQKDTQYF

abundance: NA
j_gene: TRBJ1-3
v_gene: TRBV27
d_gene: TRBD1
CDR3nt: TGTGCCAGCAGTTTATCGAAGGGGGCCAAGGCTGGAAACACCATATATTTT
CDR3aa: CASSLSKGAKAGNTIYF

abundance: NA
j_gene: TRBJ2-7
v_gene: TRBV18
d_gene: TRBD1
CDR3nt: TGTGCCAGCTCCGGGACAGGGGGTAATTACGAGCAGTACTTC
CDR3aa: CASSGTGGNYEQYF

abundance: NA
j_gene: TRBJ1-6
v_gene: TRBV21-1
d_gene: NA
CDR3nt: TGTGCCAGCAGCAAAGAGTCGGTTACAATGAAGAGGTCCTATAATTCACCCCTCCACTTT
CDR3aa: CASSKESVTMKRSYNSPLHF

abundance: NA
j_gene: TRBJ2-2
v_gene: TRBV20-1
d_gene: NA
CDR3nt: TGCAGTGCCTCCCTTGAGGGGGAGCTGTTTTTT
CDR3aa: CSASLEGELFF

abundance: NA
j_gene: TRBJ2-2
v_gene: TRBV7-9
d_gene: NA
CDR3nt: TGTGCCAGCAGCCCTCCCTGGGGGGACGCCGGGGAGCTGTTTTTT
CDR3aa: CASSPPWGDAGELFF

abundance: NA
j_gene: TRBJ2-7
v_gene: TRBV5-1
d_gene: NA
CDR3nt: TGCGCCAGCAGCTATCGGGAGAGGGGCGAGCAGTACTTC
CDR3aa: CASSYRERGEQYF

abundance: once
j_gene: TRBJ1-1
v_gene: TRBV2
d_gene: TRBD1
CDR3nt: TGTGCCAGTTCACAGGGGGCTCGAACTGAAGCTTTCTTT
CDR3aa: CASSQGARTEAFF

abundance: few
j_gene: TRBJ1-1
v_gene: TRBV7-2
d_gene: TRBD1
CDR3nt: TGTGCCAGCAGCTCCCGGGGGCAGGGGGCCTCAATGAACACTGAAGCTTTCTTT
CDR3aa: CASSSRGQGASMNTEAFF

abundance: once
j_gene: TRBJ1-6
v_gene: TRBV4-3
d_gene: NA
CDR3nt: TGCGCCAGCAGCCCCCAAGTGGGGCAGATACTCCACTTT
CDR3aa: CASSPQVGQILHF

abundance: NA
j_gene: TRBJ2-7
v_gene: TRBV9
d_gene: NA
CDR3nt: TGTGCCAGCAGCGTAGGGGCAGATACCTCCTACGAGCAGTACTTC
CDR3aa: CASSVGADTSYEQYF

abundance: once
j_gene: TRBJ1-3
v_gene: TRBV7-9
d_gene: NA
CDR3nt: TGTGCCAGCAGCTTAGTTGTCAGTTCTGGAAACACCATATATTTT
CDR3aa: CASSLVVSSGNTIYF

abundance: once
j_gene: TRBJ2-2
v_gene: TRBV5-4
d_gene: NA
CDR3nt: TGTGCCAGCAGCGCTGGAGGTAGCGGAGGGGGGGCCGGGGAGCTGTTTTTT
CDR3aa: CASSAGGSGGGAGELFF